This T cell receptor (beta chain) was sequenced during a study of blood T cells in healthy people across ages. Looked up from germline, CDR1 is DFQATT and CDR2 is SNEGSKA (reference sequence). This CDR3 is 15 amino acids long. Germline trimming cut 6 bases from V and 4 bases from J; bases unmatched to any gene: 12. Findings and caveats of the study: As age increased, TCR beta diversity per million T cells fell in a roughly linear fashion.

This clonotype has at least ten counts. Its target is unknown. A second PCR, run for roughly 7 to 11 cycles, used a sample-barcoded 5' primer plus a J-beta primer mix. TCRdb used MiXCR to reprocess the 5' RACE reads, holding one entry per CDR3 protein. The table has 870,000 or so distinct CDR3 sequences, under 35% seen once; the top ten hold roughly 17%. The V call is TRBV20-1, the J call TRBJ2-3; TRBD1 matches 8 bases. Sample: blood. The clonotype originates from an elderly woman in good health. CDR3 bases: TGCAGTGCCCAAAGACCCGGACAGGGCGCAGATACGCAGTATTTT. This translates into CSAQRPGQGADTQYF.